The 2 T cell receptor beta chains given below trace back to one sample, sequenced in a study of post-analysis software for immune sequencing data (dated by TCRdb to the mid-2010s). For these receptors, no antigen is known. The method behind the library was PCR. The run used an Illumina HiSeq 2500. To reduce PCR and sequencing biases, unique molecular identifiers were incorporated into the TCR beta cDNA libraries. In TCRdb, the public reads were trimmed at Q25 with fastp and aligned with MiXCR, with productive beta chains retained. All rows with the same CDR3 protein become a single entry with the most common DNA and genes. This sample lists about 620,000 distinct CDR3 sequences; roughly 45% were detected once. Clones ranked in the top ten supply 1.7% of the sample. Beyond this particular receptor, the publication reports: Significantly higher frequencies in patients than in controls were found for about 5 TRBV segments, including TRBV5-6, TRBV5-1 and TRBV20-1.

The sample consisted of blood. These receptors were collected from a girl aged 10 to 17 with multiple sclerosis.

The V gene is TRBV5-1, the J gene TRBJ2-5; D uncertain. The DNA end is more similar to TRBJ2-7, so the J call may be wrong. The CDR3 length is 13 residues. Looked up from germline, CDR1 is SGHRS and CDR2 is YFSETQ. CDR3 region: CASSLDGCNEQYF. CDR3 sequence (DNA): TGCGCCAGCAGCTTGGATGGGTGCAACGAGCAGTACTTC.

The chain has TRBV4-1 and TRBJ2-1; D ambiguous. Germline CDR1 and CDR2: MGHRA and YSYEKL. V was trimmed by 1 base and J by 4 bases, leaving 14 bases between them. The CDR3 loop spans 16 amino acids. This CDR3 reads CASSQGSAAPYNEQFF. In nucleotides, the CDR3 is TGCGCCAGCAGCCAAGGGTCGGCAGCTCCATACAATGAGCAGTTCTTC.